This TCR beta chain was sequenced for a study of T cells in Graves' hyperthyroidism and ophthalmopathy (dated by TCRdb to the late 2010s). For context, the study as a whole: Peripheral blood samples were taken at initial diagnosis, before any treatment was given. After blood sampling, hyperthyroidism patients were treated with methimazole at a starting dose of 30 mg daily, and ophthalmopathy patients were treated with high-dose intravenous methylprednisolone. Prospective prediction of ophthalmopathy was tested in an independent validation cohort of 18 to 20 hyperthyroidism patients and approximately 17 patients who later progressed to ophthalmopathy. The paper describes TCR Vbeta CDR3 sequencing of around 130 peripheral blood samples, made up of about 40 ophthalmopathy patients, 70 to 80 hyperthyroidism patients and about 17 progressor patients. The approximately 97 discovery patients were randomly divided into training and test sets at a 7:3 ratio. TCR V-J signatures able to tell the groups apart were searched for in a discovery cohort of 100 or so patients, of whom 43 had Graves' ophthalmopathy and more than 55 had stable Graves' hyperthyroidism. Thyroid tissue and blood T-cell repertoires from about six Graves' hyperthyroidism patients were also compared in the study. Overall results and qualifications from the work: Sample size was not statistically predetermined, and blinding of investigators to group allocation was not performed. Ophthalmopathy was separated from stable hyperthyroidism by a 13 V-J signature model, with roughly 88% sensitivity and about 81% specificity obtained in cross-validation and 80%/75% obtained in testing. During validation, the model predicted progression to ophthalmopathy a median of around 7 months ahead of onset, with around 71% sensitivity and more than 72% specificity. Blood samples also contained most of the expanded thyroid clonotypes (frequency above 0.001), which suggests that blood repertoires may reflect thyroid immune responses.

The CDR3, cysteine through phenylalanine, is 17 amino acids long. CDR3 DNA only is kept here, 51 bases in frame from base 1. The V end gives up 4 bases and the J end 5 bases, leaving 10 bases in the junction not matched to a gene. Hyperthyroidism patients were newly diagnosed, with disease duration under 2 months, and aged 18 to 65 years. The study excluded patients with uncontrolled infections, other autoimmune diseases, pregnancy or lactation. Diagnoses were established on the basis of clinical symptoms, serum thyroxine and TRAb, thyroid ultrasound, and orbital computed tomography. Blood from progressor patients was collected at the time of first diagnosis with hyperthyroidism, before any ophthalmopathy symptoms had appeared. PBMCs were separated from roughly 10 ml of fresh peripheral blood using Ficoll-Paque density gradient centrifugation. Progressor patients were first diagnosed with Graves' hyperthyroidism and then developed ophthalmopathy during follow-up. Total RNA was extracted using Trizol reagent, and RNA quality was assessed on an Agilent 2100 Bioanalyzer.

Amplification of TCR beta CDR3 regions was carried out from RNA transcripts. The TCR CDR3 was subjected to a first round of RT-PCR using the HTBI primer set and the Qiagen OneStep RT-PCR kit. The libraries were constructed in a second round of multiplex PCR and then size-selected and purified. Sequencing of the libraries was done on an Illumina HiSeq2000 using paired-end 100 bp reads. For the original study's pipeline: SOAPnuke was used to process the raw data, throwing out any read that contained adapters or uncalled bases, had a mean Phred below 15, or lacked an exact constant-primer or identifier match. COPE v1.2.5 was used to merge the high-quality paired reads, and each unique nucleotide sequence was defined as a clonotype. Clonotypes were aligned to IMGT TRBV, TRBD and TRBJ reference segments using MiTCR v1.1. Only V-J combinations with frequency above 0.0001, covering about 99% of repertoires, were analysed. A TCS score was defined as the ratio of F50 (clonal expansion) to E x V (chaos), with BLOSUM62-based TCRdist applied between CDR3 peptides within each V-J. Welch's t-statistics and random forest reduced some 510 V-J features to about 12, which were used in a naive Bayes classifier (R e1071). The raw public reads went through TCRdb reprocessing: fastp at Q25, MiXCR clone calling, in-frame beta chains kept. CDR3 protein sequences are deduplicated, and each keeps its most common genes and DNA. What appears here as the V and J calls and clone size reflects TCRdb's work, not the paper's. This sample is represented by approximately 370,000 distinct CDR3 sequences; approximately 18% of them were singletons. The top ten hold 34% of the sample.

This clonotype was counted many times. Its antigen has not been determined. No much larger clonotype is one base removed from it; base qualities were not supplied. Source material: blood. Rearrangement joined TRBV12-3 or TRBV12-4 to TRBJ2-2; 10 of the junction bases match TRBD1. The receptor was isolated from a woman aged 25 to 39 with Graves' hyperthyroidism that later progressed to Graves' ophthalmopathy. The DNA is as follows: TGTGCCAGCAGTTCTCTTACCGGGACAGGGGTTACCGGGGAGCTGTTTTTT. Protein translation: CASSSLTGTGVTGELFF.